The 7 T cell receptor beta chains given below trace back to one sample, sequenced in a study of blood T cells in healthy people across ages. Then a second PCR, running roughly 7 to 11 cycles, was carried out with a sample-barcoded 5' primer and a J-beta primer mix. Each CDR3 protein gets one entry after TCRdb re-called the 5' RACE reads with MiXCR. This table holds about 930,000 distinct CDR3 sequences, about 28% found once. These same data were also listed under a study on T cells of mothers and their children.

The sequencing input was blood. These receptor sequences come from a woman aged 40 to 50 in good health.

In this sample, this clonotype turned up a few times. The V gene is TRBV20-1, the J gene TRBJ2-3; the D is unclear. The CDR3 is 15 residues long. Trimming took 0 bases from V and 3 from J, leaving 13 bases between them. Germline CDR1 is DFQATT and CDR2 is SNEGSKA (reference sequence). The CDR3 DNA sequence: TGCAGTGCTAGAGATCACATCTCCTCGACAGATACGCAGTATTTT. As protein: CSARDHISSTDTQYF.

There are many counts of this clonotype. This sequence joins TRBV6-6 and TRBJ1-2, with 7 bases that match TRBD1. V was pared by 2 bases and J by 5 bases, with 2 bases of the junction left unmatched. The length of the CDR3 is 13 residues. Germline V lookup: CDR1 MNHNY, CDR2 SVGAGI (reference sequence). CDR3: CASSYDREYGYTF. As DNA, the CDR3 is TGTGCCAGCAGTTACGACAGGGAATATGGCTACACCTTC.

This clonotype appeared many times. V usage is TRBV12-3 or TRBV12-4 and J usage is TRBJ1-2; a weak D match, TRBD1 (5 bases). The CDR3 is 12 amino acids. V was pared by 3 bases and J by 8 bases, with 10 bases between. The DNA of the CDR3 is TGTGCCAGCAGTTTTCCCCAGGGCGGCTACACCTTC. It encodes CASSFPQGGYTF.

The gene calls are TRBV7-2 and TRBJ2-1; TRBD1 might be the D (6 bases). This CDR3 is 17 amino acids long. Looked up from germline, CDR1 is SGHTA and CDR2 is FQGNSA. Trimming left V 4 bases short and J 7 bases short, with 23 bases between. The CDR3 sequence: CASSSRPQSWGPNEQFF. CDR3 sequence (DNA): TGTGCCAGCAGCTCCAGGCCGCAGTCGTGGGGGCCAAATGAGCAGTTCTTC.

This rearrangement joins TRBV20-1 to TRBJ2-1; D unclear. The CDR3 covers 13 residues. Germline assignment: CDR1 DFQATT and CDR2 SNEGSKA (reference sequence). The V and J ends lost 1 base and 7 bases respectively, with 11 bases between them. The CDR3 DNA reads as TGCAGTGCTAGAGGGCCCGATAGAAATGAGCAGTTCTTC. It translates to CSARGPDRNEQFF.

The J gene is TRBJ2-5, the V gene TRBV28, with 10 bases lining up with TRBD1. Germline-derived CDR1 and CDR2 are MDHEN and SYDVKM. V dropped 5 bases and J dropped 5; count of bases not matched to a gene: 5. CDR3 length: 14 residues. In DNA, the CDR3 is TGTGCCAGCAGTCTGAAGGACAGGGGGGAGACCCAGTACTTC. Protein product: CASSLKDRGETQYF.

The chain recombines TRBV7-3 with TRBJ2-5; 9 bases are a match to TRBD2. The tail of the sequence fits TRBJ2-7 better, so the J call may be wrong. The CDR3 is made up of 15 amino acids. Germline loops: CDR1 SGHTA, CDR2 FQGTGA. CDR3 in amino acids: CASSSFAGGSYEQYF. In DNA form, the CDR3 reads TGTGCCAGCAGCTCCTTTGCGGGAGGGAGTTACGAGCAGTACTTC.